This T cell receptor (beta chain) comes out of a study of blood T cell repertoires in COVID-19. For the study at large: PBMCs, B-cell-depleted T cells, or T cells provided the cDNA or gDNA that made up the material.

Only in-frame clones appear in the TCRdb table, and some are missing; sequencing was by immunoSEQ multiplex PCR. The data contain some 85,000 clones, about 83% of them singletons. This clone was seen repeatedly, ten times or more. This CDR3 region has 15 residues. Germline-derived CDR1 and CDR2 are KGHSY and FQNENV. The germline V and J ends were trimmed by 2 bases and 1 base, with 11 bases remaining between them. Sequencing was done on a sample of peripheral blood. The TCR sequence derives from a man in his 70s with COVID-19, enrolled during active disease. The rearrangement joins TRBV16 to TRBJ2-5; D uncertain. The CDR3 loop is CASSQPNDIQETQYF. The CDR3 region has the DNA TGTGCCAGCAGCCAACCCAACGACATCCAAGAGACCCAGTACTTC.